One and the same sample provided the 5 T cell receptor beta chains below, sequenced in a study of identical twins. TCRdb fed the 5' RACE reads into MiXCR, producing one record per CDR3 protein. The data show 600,000 to 800,000 distinct CDR3 sequences, approximately 22% seen once. These data were also filed under a second study, of T cells expressing NK-cell markers.

Specimen: PBMCs. Receptors were obtained from a woman under 30 in good health.

The chain is built from TRBV20-1 and TRBJ2-5, with D tentatively TRBD1 (8 bases). Germline loops: CDR1 DFQATT, CDR2 SNEGSKA (reference sequence). This CDR3 is built from 13 residues. V was pared by 5 bases and J by 5 bases, with 15 bases between. The CDR3 region has the DNA TGCAGTGCTCGAAAACAGGGGGGGGAGACCCAGTACTTC. Translated, it gives CSARKQGGETQYF.

This clonotype appeared a few times. The J gene is TRBJ2-5, the V gene TRBV28; the D is unclear. Deletions cut 3 bases from V and 5 bases from J, with 16 bases between. The CDR3 extends over 15 amino acids. Germline V CDR1 and CDR2: MDHEN, SYDVKM. The CDR3 nucleotides read TGTGCCAGCAGTTTTATTGGGGTCGAGATGGAGACCCAGTACTTC. Translation gives CASSFIGVEMETQYF.

The V gene is TRBV5-6, the J gene TRBJ2-3; 8 bases map to TRBD2. The germline CDR1 and CDR2 sequences are SGHDT and YYEEEE. Trimming at V came to 1 base and at J to 1 base, leaving 2 bases not matched to a gene. The CDR3 covers 15 residues. The CDR3 reads CASSLTAGGTDTQYF. Written as DNA, the CDR3 is TGTGCCAGCAGCTTGACAGCGGGGGGCACAGATACGCAGTATTTT.

J is TRBJ2-7 and V is TRBV9, with TRBD2 matching 10 bases. There are 17 residues in the CDR3. V was clipped by 0 bases and J by 5 bases; unmatched bases: 11. Germline lookup yields CDR1 SGDLS and CDR2 YYNGEE. The CDR3 loop is CASSVGWGSGRANEQYF. The CDR3 region has the DNA TGTGCCAGCAGCGTAGGTTGGGGGAGCGGGAGGGCCAACGAGCAGTACTTC.

This chain uses TRBV20-1 with TRBJ1-1, with a weak D call TRBD1 (5 bases). The CDR3 contains 14 residues. The germline V gene encodes CDR1 DFQATT and CDR2 SNEGSKA (reference sequence). With 5 bases removed from V and 2 bases from J, the gap between germline ends came to 15 bases. The chain's CDR3 is CSAFRGGDNTEAFF. CDR3 sequence (DNA): TGCAGTGCTTTTCGGGGAGGGGATAACACTGAAGCTTTCTTT.